The present TCR beta chain was sequenced within a study of shared clonotypes between healthy human individuals. About the study: Donors were a couple of women and three men aged 18 to 49. Study observations and caveats: Across subsets, estimated richness was generally greater for naive than for memory populations. Some clonotypes were shared by all four sorted-subset donors, while others were not shared. The non-shared ones had lower generation probabilities than the shared ones.

J gave up 3 bases and V 5 bases, and 12 bases lay outside the gene matches. The CDR3 contains 16 residues. Germline CDR1 and CDR2: SQVTM and ANQGSEA. The method was immunoSEQ multiplex PCR; TCRdb's version includes in-frame clones alone and lacks a portion of them. The data contain 950,000 to 1,100,000 clones, around four fifths of them singletons. With respect to this clone: Its antigen is not identified.

This clonotype was sampled from a man between 18 and 35 years old in good health. Sequencing was done on a sample of memory CD4+ T cells sorted from blood. Specified subset: CD45RA-negative fraction. The chain employs TRBV29-1 and TRBJ2-7; TRBD1 matches at 11 bases. This CDR3 is CSVSKFGQGASYEQYF. CDR3 DNA: TGCAGCGTTTCAAAATTTGGACAGGGGGCGAGCTACGAGCAGTACTTC.